The entry that follows covers one T cell receptor (beta chain) sequence. Its binding antigen is unknown. No per-base quality is available; no much larger clone lies one base away. At one collaborating source in Seattle, patients were enrolled during active infection and were followed longitudinally through the course of disease. Whole blood was collected in K2EDTA tubes by collaborating institutions according to the institutions' own protocols. For TCRbeta analysis, collaborator samples were shipped as frozen whole blood, as isolated PBMCs, or as DNA extracted from either sample type. These data originate in a study of blood T cell repertoires in COVID-19 (TCRdb year 2020). For the study in its entirety: Samples from collaborators originated in the United States, Italy and Spain and spanned both the acute and convalescent phases of COVID-19. The samples were drawn from two sources: the first 160 participants of the ongoing ImmuneRACE study, and 1,200 or so subjects contributed by 6 global collaborators. Where available, HLA class I and class II types were obtained from metadata supplied by the sample provider rather than from assay-based typing. The repertoires were made available in a free public database intended to serve as a resource for research on the immune response to SARS-CoV-2. Deeply sampled blood TCRbeta repertoires from subjects exposed to, actively infected with, or recovered from COVID-19 were included in the dataset. The prospective study material was composed of cDNA or gDNA derived from T cells, B-cell-depleted T cells, or PBMCs. Sample metadata almost always included a de-identified subject ID, COVID-19 status, age in years and sex. Broad study findings and their caveats: The quantity of clinical and demographic metadata differed by source and by participant and was supplied without curation.

Taken from cysteine to phenylalanine, the CDR3 has 16 residues. The CDR3 DNA has 48 bases and is translated from base 1. For CDR1 and CDR2, the germline V gene lists KGHDR and SFDVKD. V is cut back by 4 bases and J by 5 bases, with 5 bases in the junction unmatched. The immunoSEQ Assay, a bias-controlled multiplex PCR, was used to amplify TCRbeta CDR3 regions from genomic DNA. The authors' analysis ran thus. The number of nucleated cells in each sample was estimated from the amplification of reference gene primers within the assay. To quantify the absolute abundance of each unique TCRbeta CDR3 rearrangement, sequence reads were collapsed and filtered. For each sample, productive Simpson clonality was calculated as the square root of Simpson's diversity index over productive rearrangements. TCRdb mirrors the immuneACCESS table, restricted to in-frame sequences. Some clones are absent from its copies; in checked studies, under half trace to an unresolved V gene, and the reason for the others is unknown. V and J calls plus clone size are reproduced from that table; the DNA served to infer D and trimming. A total of approximately 38,000 clones appear in this sample, roughly 85% of them only once. More than 4.5% of the sample belongs to the ten largest clones.

The TCR sequence derives from a man in his sixties with COVID-19, enrolled during active disease. Specimen: peripheral blood. This receptor chain uses TRBV24-1 and TRBJ2-5, with 14 bases matching TRBD2. The DNA reads as follows: TGTGCCACCAGTGAGCGTCGGACTAGCGGGAGGGAGACCCAGTACTTC. It codes for CATSERRTSGRETQYF.